These T cell receptor beta chains were read from a single sample in a study of cytomegalovirus exposure and HLA in healthy donors. Generated by immunoSEQ multiplex PCR, the TCRdb table keeps only in-frame clones and is missing some. The table includes about 110,000 clones, around 73% detected once. Sequenced material: PBMCs. Receptor source: a man younger than 45 in good health and CMV-seronegative. Both conserved end residues are trimmed from each CDR3. Fields, in order: clone size, V gene, CDR3 length, CDR3 protein. Clone size is not always given. Where it is, it says once, few, many or a class for expanded clones.

>few|TRBV6-6|14
ASRPPRAGGYNEQF
>.|TRBV19|13
ASSSTSGTTDTQY
>.|TRBV11-2|10
ASSLWGQGNF
>.|TRBV5-1|12
ASSLTPMNTEAF
>once|TRBV4-1|12
ASSQVGSGIPLH
>.|TRBV9|12
ASSVTFQGDTQY
>.|TRBV9|14
ASSPPTSPGSYEQY
>few|TRBV19|12
ASSIPGVNTEAF
>.|TRBV28|14
ASSSASRVMNTEAF
>.|TRBV5-1|13
ASSLATGDTGELF
>.|TRBV30|14
AWSVSTALNTGELF
>.|TRBV18|13
ASSPLDTSNYGYT
>once|TRBV29-1|11
SVDPRGTYEQY
>.|TRBV5-1|11
ASRKGQSYEQY
>.|TRBV5-1|12
ASSLATYQETQY
>.|TRBV30|11
AWIPRVEETQY
>.|TRBV30|12
AWRPLKTSAEAF
>.|TRBV6-1|14
ASSEQGLGSYNEQF
>.|TRBV30|12
AWSVGGGGETQY
>.|TRBV30|11
AWGTSAGGELF
>.|TRBV11-3|13
ASSYGTSGQETQY
>.|TRBV2|13
ASSLTDRHTGELF
>.|TRBV19|11
ASSMAGVDTQY
>.|TRBV6-1|11
ASSVRRPNEQF
>.|TRBV28|13
ASSDTRGNSETQY
>.|TRBV5-1|13
ASSLETGRNTEAF
>.|TRBV5-1|13
ASSERTGGQGEQF
>.|TRBV19|9
GASSYNEQF
>.|TRBV9|13
ASSVEYRAAGELF
>few|TRBV7-9|13
ASSLGGTGDEKLF
>.|TRBV7-3|13
ASSLGGQMNTEAF
>once|TRBV6-5|14
ASSYSRTGGSYEQY
>.|TRBV4-1|14
ASRSTSGTRVNEQF
>.|TRBV29-1|11
SVQLAGGLAQY
>many|TRBV6-4|13
ASSDSHSGANVLT
>.|TRBV5-1|13
ASSSRQGSSYEQY
>.|TRBV6-6|12
ASSPDSSNTEAF
>.|TRBV6-1|11
ASSAGVNTEAF